This T cell receptor beta chain was captured by sequencing in a study of spatial heterogeneity in lung cancer. About the research overall: More beta-chain than alpha-chain sequences were consistently detected. Findings of the study overall: Counts that tracked tumor mutation counts were those of expanded intratumoral alpha and beta TCRs.

The time point: sample taken at primary tumor resection. Whole RNA came from tumor, nontumor lung or frozen PBMC and was sequenced without being sorted. Looked up from germline, CDR1 is MNHNY and CDR2 is SVGAGI (reference sequence). There are 16 residues in the CDR3. Trimming at V came to 6 bases and at J to 2 bases, leaving 8 bases not matched to a gene. TCRdb re-analysed the 5' RACE reads in MiXCR, keeping a single row per CDR3 protein. The sample comprises 20,000 to 25,000 distinct CDR3 sequences, 4.5% to 5% of which are singletons, and around 10% rests with the top ten. This clonotype was detected ten times or more. What it binds is unknown.

Sequencing used lung tumor tissue, obtained at surgery. This sequence originates from a male donor with early-stage non-small cell lung cancer. The chain is built from TRBV6-6 and TRBJ2-2; TRBD2 aligns across 8 bases. The CDR3 loop reads CASSPSAGGNTGELFF. The CDR3 DNA is TGTGCCAGCAGCCCCAGTGCGGGGGGCAACACCGGGGAGCTGTTTTTT.